The next 9 T cell receptor beta chains were all read from a single sample in a study of cytomegalovirus exposure and HLA in healthy donors. Primers included in the PCR were 60 Vbeta and 13 Jbeta primers. The method was immunoSEQ multiplex PCR; TCRdb's version includes in-frame clones alone and lacks a portion of them. In the table there are some 160,000 clones, around three quarters of which are singletons. Sequences were obtained from PBMCs. All receptors come from a man aged 45 to 65 in good health and CMV-seropositive.

The chain recombines TRBV29-1 with TRBJ1-1, with 8 bases aligning to TRBD1. Trimming cost V 4 bases and J 4 bases; bases outside gene matches: 8. From germline, CDR1 is SQVTM and CDR2 ANQGSEA. This CDR3 region has 14 residues. CDR3 sequence reads: CSVVDRVGSTEAFF. In DNA, the CDR3 is TGCAGCGTTGTGGACAGGGTCGGAAGCACTGAAGCTTTCTTT.

V gene TRBV5-1 combines with J gene TRBJ1-1, with 9 bases that match TRBD1. Germline CDR1 reads SGHRS; CDR2 reads YFSETQ. The junction had 6 bases not matched to a gene; V was cut back by 1 base and J by 5 bases. The CDR3 is 15 residues long. The CDR3 DNA sequence: TGCGCCAGCAGCTTGCAGACAGGGGGTCGGACTGAAGCTTTCTTT. It specifies CASSLQTGGRTEAFF.

The chain recombines TRBV21-1 with TRBJ1-5; the DNA was not used to check the table's D call, TRBD1. TRBV21-1 is listed as a pseudogene. This CDR3 comprises 15 residues. The CDR3 region is CASSKGVRSNQPQHF. For the CDR3, the DNA is TGTGCCAGCAGCAAAGGTGTCAGAAGCAATCAGCCCCAGCATTTT.

V gene TRBV30 combines with J gene TRBJ1-1, with D possibly matching TRBD1 (5 bases). V was shortened by 2 bases and J by 4 bases, with 8 bases between the two germline ends. The CDR3 contains 12 residues. Per germline, CDR1 GTSNPN and CDR2 SVGIG (reference sequence). CDR3 DNA sequence: TGTGCCTGGAGTAGGGGAGGCACTGAAGCTTTCTTT. It is translated as CAWSRGGTEAFF.

The chain combines TRBV27 with TRBJ1-2; D is undetermined. The V gene lost 0 bases and the J gene lost 4 bases, with 9 bases spanning the gap. The germline CDR1 and CDR2 sequences are MNHEY and SMNVEV (reference sequence). The CDR3 is made up of 14 amino acids. The CDR3 reads CASSLSRTTYGYTF. The CDR3 nucleotides are TGTGCCAGCAGTTTATCGAGGACTACCTATGGCTACACCTTC.

V gene TRBV7-2 combines with J gene TRBJ2-5; TRBD2 matches 11 bases. This CDR3 is 15 amino acids long. J was trimmed by 5 bases and V by 5 bases; bases with no gene match: 7. CDR1 and CDR2 (germline): SGHTA, FQGNSA. The chain's CDR3 is CASSGTSGGGETQYF. CDR3 DNA sequence: TGTGCCAGCAGCGGTACTAGCGGGGGTGGGGAGACCCAGTACTTC.

V gene TRBV7-9 combines with J gene TRBJ1-1, with 7 bases that match TRBD1. This CDR3 spans 14 amino acids. Germline loops: CDR1 SEHNR, CDR2 FQNEAQ (reference sequence). Trimming at V came to 2 bases and at J to 1 base, leaving 1 base not matched to a gene. The CDR3 DNA reads as TGTGCCAGCAGCTTAAACAGGGGGAACACTGAAGCTTTCTTT. Translating it yields CASSLNRGNTEAFF.

V is TRBV19 and J is TRBJ1-1; a possible D gene is TRBD1 (5 bases). V dropped 7 bases and J dropped 0 bases, with 9 bases sitting between them. The length of the CDR3 is 13 residues. Per the germline V gene, CDR1 is LNHDA and CDR2 is SQIVND (reference sequence). CDR3 residues: CASMKGMNTEAFF. CDR3 sequence (DNA): TGTGCCAGTATGAAGGGGATGAACACTGAAGCTTTCTTT.

The chain has TRBV5-1 and TRBJ2-7, with 8 bases matching TRBD1. CDR1 is SGHRS and CDR2 is YFSETQ in the germline V gene. V dropped 1 base and J dropped 0; count of bases not matched to a gene: 3. CDR3 length: 15 amino acids. In DNA, the CDR3 is TGCGCCAGCAGCTTGACAGGGGGAAGCTCCTACGAGCAGTACTTC. Encoded protein: CASSLTGGSSYEQYF.